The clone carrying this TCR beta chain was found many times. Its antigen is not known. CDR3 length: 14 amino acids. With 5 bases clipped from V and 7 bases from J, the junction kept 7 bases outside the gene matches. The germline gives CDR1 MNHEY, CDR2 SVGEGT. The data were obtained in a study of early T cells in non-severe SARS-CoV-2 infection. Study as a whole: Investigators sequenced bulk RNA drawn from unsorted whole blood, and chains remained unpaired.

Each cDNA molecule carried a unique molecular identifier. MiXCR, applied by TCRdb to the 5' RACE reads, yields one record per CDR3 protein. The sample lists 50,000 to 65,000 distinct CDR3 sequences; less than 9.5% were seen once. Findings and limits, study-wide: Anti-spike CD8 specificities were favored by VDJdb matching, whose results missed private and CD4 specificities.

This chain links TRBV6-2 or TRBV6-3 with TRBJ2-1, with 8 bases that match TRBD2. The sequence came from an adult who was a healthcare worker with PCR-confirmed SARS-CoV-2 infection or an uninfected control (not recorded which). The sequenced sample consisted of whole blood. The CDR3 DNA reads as TGTGCCAGCAGTCTGTGGACTAGCTCTAATGAGCAGTTCTTC. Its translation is CASSLWTSSNEQFF.